Listed here are 8 T cell receptor beta chains from one sample, sequenced in a study of T cells in Graves' hyperthyroidism and ophthalmopathy. TCR beta CDR3 regions were amplified from RNA. TCR CDR3 underwent first-round RT-PCR with the HTBI primer set. A single record per CDR3 protein comes from TCRdb applying MiXCR to the multiplex PCR reads. The sample contains more than 45,000 distinct CDR3 sequences, about 50% of which appear only once. The sample comprised blood. These receptors were collected from a woman aged 30 to 39 with Graves' ophthalmopathy.

This clonotype was observed many times. This rearrangement joins TRBV6-2 or TRBV6-3 to TRBJ2-3; 10 nucleotides match TRBD2. The CDR3 is 14 amino acids. CDR1 and CDR2 from the germline V gene are MNHEY and SVGEGT. Trimming removed 6 bases from V and 5 bases from J; junction bases left unmatched: 5. The CDR3 reads CASRPSGSLDTQYF. DNA of the CDR3: TGTGCCAGCAGGCCTAGCGGGAGTCTAGATACGCAGTATTTT.

In this sample, this clonotype turned up many times. The gene calls are TRBV6-5 and TRBJ1-6; D gene uncertain. V was pared by 8 bases and J by 12 bases, with 14 bases between. There are 12 residues in the CDR3. Germline V gene sequence: CDR1 MNHEY, CDR2 SVGAGI. In nucleotides, the CDR3 is TGTGCCAGCGGGGAAGAAGAAAGACCCCTCCACTTT. Protein sequence: CASGEEERPLHF.

The chain has TRBV6-1 and TRBJ2-7, with a tentative D call TRBD2 (6 bases). The CDR3 runs 14 residues. Trimming pared 11 bases from V and 1 base from J, leaving 18 bases between. Germline CDR1 and CDR2: MNHNS and SASEGT. The CDR3 is CAVSVASESYEQYF. CDR3 DNA: TGTGCCGTCAGTGTTGCTAGCGAATCCTACGAGCAGTACTTC.

This clonotype has ten or more counts. J is TRBJ2-5 and V is TRBV20-1; D gene uncertain. The length of the CDR3 is 12 residues. The germline CDR1 and CDR2 sequences are DFQATT and SNEGSKA (reference sequence). The V end lost 2 bases, the J end lost 1 base, and 5 bases lay between the germline ends. DNA for the CDR3: TGCAGTGCTAGATACGCCCAAGAGACCCAGTACTTC. It translates to CSARYAQETQYF.

This clonotype was observed at least ten times. This chain links TRBV7-9 with TRBJ1-2, with TRBD1 as a possible D gene (5 bases). This CDR3 comprises 15 residues. The germline CDR1 and CDR2 sequences are SEHNR and FQNEAQ (reference sequence). V was pared by 5 bases and J by 4 bases, with 17 bases between. This CDR3 is CASSTGNRLSYGYTF. DNA of the CDR3: TGTGCCAGCAGCACCGGGAACAGGCTCTCCTATGGCTACACCTTC.

This clonotype was observed once. The chain employs TRBV5-6 and TRBJ2-7; TRBD2 matches 9 bases. V dropped 0 bases and J dropped 3; count of bases not matched to a gene: 1. Germline loops: CDR1 SGHDT, CDR2 YYEEEE. The CDR3 is 14 amino acids. The DNA of the CDR3 is TGTGCCAGCAGCTTGGAACTAGCGGGCTACGAGCAGTACTTC. Translating it yields CASSLELAGYEQYF.

V gene TRBV5-1 combines with J gene TRBJ2-7, with 11 positions matching TRBD1. V shed 3 bases, J shed 7 bases, and the junction held 3 bases outside the gene matches. The length of the CDR3 is 13 residues. The V gene's germline CDR1 is SGHRS and CDR2 YFSETQ. CDR3 in DNA: TGCGCCAGCAGCTGGGGGACAGGGGGTGAGCAGTACTTC. Residues: CASSWGTGGEQYF.

As concerns this clonotype: At one end, the junction sequence differs from germline, possibly due to a read error. The chain uses TRBV3-1 and TRBJ1-4; the D is unclear. This CDR3 spans 16 amino acids. Germline V gene sequence: CDR1 LGHDT, CDR2 YNNKEL (reference sequence). CDR3 bases: TGTGCCAGCGGCCAAGAGGGCAGCCCGGTCCGGGAAAAACTGTTTTTT. Protein: CASGQEGSPVREKLFF.